One sample yielded the 7 T cell receptor beta chains listed below, sequenced in a study of T-cell memory formation after mild COVID-19. MiXCR, run by TCRdb on the 5' RACE reads, gives a single entry per CDR3 protein. Here the sample spans roughly 340,000 distinct CDR3 sequences, roughly 15% being singletons. The sample comprised PBMCs or a T cell subset sorted from them (not recorded which). The origin of the receptors is a man aged 18 to 30 who had mild COVID-19 (a few samples of this study predate the infection). Cell type and time point are not known.

This clonotype has just a few counts. The rearrangement uses TRBV29-1 and TRBJ2-7; a possible D gene is TRBD1 (6 bases). Germline-derived CDR1 and CDR2 are SQVTM and ANQGSEA. The CDR3 runs to 12 residues. V dropped 5 bases and J dropped 6 bases, with 14 bases sitting between them. The CDR3 coding sequence is TGCAGCGTTCTCGGGGACATTTCCGAGCAGTACTTC. It codes for CSVLGDISEQYF.

This clonotype was observed at least ten times. The gene calls are TRBV6-1 and TRBJ1-2; D remains unclear. The CDR3 is made up of 15 amino acids. Per the germline V gene, CDR1 is MNHNS and CDR2 is SASEGT. Trimming pared 1 base from V and 4 bases from J, leaving 13 bases between. CDR3: CASSEGAGPGYGYTF. The CDR3 DNA reads as TGTGCCAGCAGTGAAGGGGCGGGCCCCGGCTATGGCTACACCTTC.

This clonotype was seen only a few times. The chain links TRBV2 to TRBJ2-2; D is perhaps TRBD1 or TRBD2 (5 bases each). Looked up from germline, CDR1 is SNHLY and CDR2 is FYNNEI. The length of the CDR3 is 16 residues. Trimming removed 2 bases at V and 8 bases at J, with 18 bases between. DNA of the CDR3: TGTGCCAGCAGTGAAATATCGGGGCTAGCCTCTGGGGAGCTGTTTTTT. This gives the protein CASSEISGLASGELFF.

This chain links TRBV29-1 with TRBJ2-7; D ambiguous. CDR3 length: 12 residues. CDR1 and CDR2 from the germline V gene are SQVTM and ANQGSEA. The CDR3 loop is CSFTDDSYEQYF. CDR3 DNA sequence: TGCAGTTTCACCGACGACTCCTACGAGCAGTACTTC.

The chain uses TRBV12-3 or TRBV12-4 and TRBJ2-3; 13 positions agree with TRBD2. Trimming took 4 bases from V and 3 from J; bases not matched to a gene: 4. This CDR3 has 16 residues. The CDR3 DNA is TGTGCCAGCAGTTCCTCACTAGCGGGGGGGACAGATACGCAGTATTTT. Amino acids: CASSSSLAGGTDTQYF.

This clonotype was detected a few times. CDR3 in amino acids: CASSLKGQDQAFF. CDR3 DNA sequence: TGCGCCAGCAGCTTAAAAGGACAGGACCAAGCTTTCTTT. V usage is TRBV5-1 and J usage is TRBJ1-1, with 7 bases that match TRBD1. The CDR3 is made up of 13 amino acids. Per germline, CDR1 SGHRS and CDR2 YFSETQ. The V gene end was trimmed by 2 bases and the J gene end by 9 bases; junction bases not matched to a gene: 7.

In DNA, the CDR3 is TGCGCCAGCAGCTTCAGACTAGCGGGGGGCCAAGAGACCCAGTACTTC. Translation: CASSFRLAGGQETQYF. The chain carries TRBV5-1 and TRBJ2-5; TRBD2 matches 13 bases. The CDR3 spans 16 residues. The V gene end was trimmed by 2 bases and the J gene end by 1 base; junction bases not matched to a gene: 2. CDR1 is SGHRS, CDR2 YFSETQ, per germline.